The 21 T cell receptor beta chains given below trace back to one sample, sequenced in a study of blood T cell repertoires in COVID-19. The table came from immunoSEQ multiplex PCR; TCRdb's copy has only in-frame clones and leaves some out. The sample yields under 80,000 clones, roughly 89% seen once. Sequenced material: peripheral blood. Receptors originate from a human donor in a cohort sampled during active COVID-19.

The chain is built from TRBV2 and TRBJ2-1; D is perhaps TRBD1 (5 bases). The CDR3 covers 13 residues. V was pared by 7 bases and J by 4 bases, with 11 bases between. Germline V lookup: CDR1 SNHLY, CDR2 FYNNEI. CDR3 amino acids: CASTLGPYNEQFF. The DNA of the CDR3 is TGTGCCAGCACCTTGGGGCCTTACAATGAGCAGTTCTTC.

Here the CDR3 reads CASSSGDLGQGRNEQFF. CDR3 bases: TGTGCCAGCAGCTCGGGGGATTTGGGACAGGGTAGAAATGAGCAGTTCTTC. The V and J genes are TRBV7-9 and TRBJ2-1; 9 bases agree with TRBD1. Germline values: CDR1 SEHNR, CDR2 FQNEAQ (reference sequence). J gave up 7 bases and V 4 bases, and 14 bases lay outside the gene matches. The CDR3 has 17 residues.

V usage is TRBV7-3 and J usage is TRBJ2-6, with 10 bases matching TRBD1. V gave up 2 bases and J gave up 9 bases; unmatched junction bases: 13. The CDR3 consists of 18 residues. Per the germline V gene, CDR1 is SGHTA and CDR2 is FQGTGA. CDR3 in amino acids: CASSLPPTGTGVGNVLTF. CDR3 DNA: TGTGCCAGCAGCTTACCCCCGACTGGGACAGGGGTGGGCAACGTCCTGACTTTC. The whole variable domain, remainder taken from reference TRBV7-3 and TRBJ2-6, is GAGVSQTPSNKVTEKGKYVELRCDPISGHTALYWYRQSLGQGPEFLIYFQGTGAADDSGLPNDRFFAVRPEGSVSTLKIQRTERGDSAVYLCASSLPPTGTGVGNVLTFGAGSRLTVL.

This chain connects TRBV27 to TRBJ2-7; 13 bases agree with TRBD2. The germline V gene has CDR1 MNHEY and CDR2 SMNVEV (reference sequence). The ends lost 5 bases at V and 6 bases at J; junction bases unmatched: 4. The CDR3 covers 14 residues. The CDR3 is CASSIWTSGSEQYF. The CDR3 nucleotides are TGTGCCAGCAGTATCTGGACTAGCGGGAGCGAGCAGTACTTC.

The J gene is TRBJ1-6, the V gene TRBV3-1 (or the pseudogene TRBV3-2); D perhaps matches TRBD1 (5 bases). The V gene's germline CDR1 is LGHDT and CDR2 YNNKEL (reference sequence). The CDR3 covers 16 residues. Trimming removed 4 bases at V and 7 bases at J, with 17 bases between. For the CDR3, the DNA is TGTGCCAGCAGCCCGGGAGCGGGACCTCAGAATTCACCCCTCCACTTT. Its protein product is CASSPGAGPQNSPLHF.

The CDR3 region is CATSVRGRVGEQFF. For the CDR3, the DNA is TGTGCCACCAGCGTCAGGGGGCGCGTGGGTGAGCAGTTCTTC. This chain uses TRBV15 with TRBJ2-1; 8 bases are a match to TRBD1. The trim removed 5 bases at V and 9 bases at J, leaving 9 bases unmatched. The V gene's germline CDR1 is LNHNV and CDR2 YYDKDF (reference sequence). CDR3 length: 14 amino acids.

The chain has TRBV5-5 and TRBJ1-1; weak D call: TRBD1 (6 bases). The ends were cut back, 4 bases at V and 4 bases at J, with 11 bases in the middle. Germline lookup yields CDR1 SGHKS and CDR2 YYEKEE (reference sequence). This CDR3 is 13 amino acids long. The CDR3 reads CASSPGQSTEAFF. CDR3 nucleotide sequence: TGTGCCAGCAGCCCGGGACAAAGCACTGAAGCTTTCTTT. The entire variable domain, with the rest obtained from reference TRBV5-5 and TRBJ1-1, is as follows: DAGVTQSPTHLIKTRGQQVTLRCSPISGHKSVSWYQQVLGQGPQFIFQYYEKEERGRGNFPDRFSARQFPNYSSELNVNALLLGDSALYLCASSPGQSTEAFFGQGTRLTVV.

This clone was found once. The chain is built from TRBV21-1 and TRBJ2-2; TRBD2, the table's D call, lacks a check against the DNA. TRBV21-1 is an annotated pseudogene. The CDR3 contains 17 residues. CDR3 sequence: CASSKGRGSGDTGELFF. The CDR3 region has the DNA TGTGCCAGCAGCAAAGGAAGGGGCTCGGGAGACACCGGGGAGCTGTTTTTT.

The rearrangement joins TRBV28 to TRBJ1-2, with 10 bases that match TRBD1. The CDR3 sequence is 15 residues long. Germline trimming cut 6 bases from V and 7 bases from J; bases unmatched to any gene: 11. Germline values: CDR1 MDHEN, CDR2 SYDVKM. The CDR3 DNA reads as TGTGCCAGCAGCTCTCCGGGACAGGGGACCCTTGGCTACACCTTC. Encoded protein: CASSSPGQGTLGYTF.

The chain links TRBV5-5 to TRBJ1-1; 7 nucleotides match TRBD1. The V and J ends lost 4 bases and 1 base, in that order; junction bases with no gene match: 10. CDR1 SGHKS and CDR2 YYEKEE come from the germline V gene (reference sequence). The CDR3 consists of 16 residues. The CDR3 reads CASSKRQGGTNTEAFF. In nucleotides, the CDR3 is TGTGCCAGCAGCAAGAGACAGGGCGGGACGAACACTGAAGCTTTCTTT.

The V and J genes are TRBV19 and TRBJ1-1; TRBD1 matches 7 bases. The germline V gene encodes CDR1 LNHDA and CDR2 SQIVND (reference sequence). The length of the CDR3 is 14 residues. V was clipped by 3 bases and J by 5 bases; unmatched bases: 6. CDR3 sequence: CASSMTGIETEAFF. CDR3 sequence (DNA): TGTGCCAGTAGTATGACAGGGATCGAGACTGAAGCTTTCTTT.

The V call is TRBV1, the J call TRBJ2-3; TRBD2, the D gene given by the table, was not confirmed from the DNA. TRBV1 counts as a pseudogene. This CDR3 spans 15 amino acids. CDR3 DNA: TGCACCAGCAGCCAAGGGCGGGGGGGGTTGTATACGCAGTATTTT. Translated, it gives CTSSQGRGGLYTQYF.

V is TRBV28 and J is TRBJ2-7; 9 nucleotides align to TRBD2. This CDR3 has 13 amino acids. CDR1 and CDR2 (germline): MDHEN, SYDVKM. J lost 3 bases, V lost 8 bases, and 5 bases had no gene match. Here the CDR3 reads CASYPTSGYEQYF. The CDR3 DNA reads as TGTGCCAGCTACCCGACTAGCGGCTACGAGCAGTACTTC.

V gene TRBV3-1 (or the pseudogene TRBV3-2) combines with J gene TRBJ2-1, with D perhaps matching TRBD2 (5 bases). The V end lost 6 bases, the J end lost 4 bases, and 10 bases lay between the germline ends. Germline values: CDR1 LGHDT, CDR2 YNNKEL (reference sequence). The CDR3 extends over 13 amino acids. The CDR3 sequence: CASSLAEYNEQFF. CDR3 bases: TGTGCCAGCAGTCTAGCAGAATACAATGAGCAGTTCTTC.

As regards this clone: Other DNA sequences in the sample encode the same CDR3. This chain uses TRBV5-4 with TRBJ2-2; the match to TRBD1 covers 9 bases. The germline gives CDR1 SGHNT, CDR2 YYREEE (reference sequence). CDR3 size: 15 residues. V shed 4 bases, J shed 5 bases, and the junction held 6 bases outside the gene matches. CDR3 loop: CASSPGTGWTGELFF. The CDR3 nucleotides read TGTGCCAGCAGCCCAGGGACAGGGTGGACCGGGGAGCTGTTTTTT.

This chain joins TRBV28 and TRBJ2-5; 8 bases are a match to TRBD2. Per germline, CDR1 MDHEN and CDR2 SYDVKM. The CDR3 extends over 15 amino acids. The junction had 6 bases not matched to a gene; V was cut back by 6 bases and J by 0 bases. The CDR3 here is CASSRGGGYQETQYF. The CDR3 DNA sequence: TGTGCCAGCAGCCGGGGCGGGGGGTACCAAGAGACCCAGTACTTC.

The chain carries TRBV15 and TRBJ2-6; D perhaps matches TRBD1 (6 bases). Looked up from germline, CDR1 is LNHNV and CDR2 is YYDKDF (reference sequence). Trimming removed 1 base at V and 8 bases at J, with 12 bases between. CDR3 length: 15 amino acids. The CDR3: CATSRGQGNTNVLTF. CDR3 nucleotide sequence: TGTGCCACCAGCAGAGGGCAGGGGAACACCAACGTCCTGACTTTC. Full variable domain (missing parts from reference TRBV15 and TRBJ2-6): DAMVIQNPRYQVTQFGKPVTLSCSQTLNHNVMYWYQQKSSQAPKLLFHYYDKDFNNEADTPDNFQSRRPNTSFCFLDIRSPGLGDTAMYLCATSRGQGNTNVLTFGAGSRLTVL.

The V call is TRBV28, the J call TRBJ1-2, with TRBD1 as a possible D gene (5 bases). The length of the CDR3 is 16 residues. V was pared by 3 bases and J by 4 bases, with 18 bases between. CDR1 and CDR2 from the germline V gene are MDHEN and SYDVKM. CDR3 nucleotide sequence: TGTGCCAGCAGTTTTTTCATAACCCAGGGTGCCTATGGCTACACCTTC. Translating it yields CASSFFITQGAYGYTF.

This clone showed up just once. The chain is built from TRBV12-3 or TRBV12-4 and TRBJ1-3, with no clear D. The CDR3 runs to 13 residues. CDR3: CVSCPHSGNTIYF. The CDR3 bases are TGTGTCTCGTGCCCACACTCTGGAAACACCATATATTTT.

V and J are TRBV2 and TRBJ2-2; the D is unclear. This CDR3 contains 11 residues. Germline CDR1 and CDR2: SNHLY and FYNNEI. V dropped 6 bases and J dropped 5 bases, with 4 bases sitting between them. In nucleotides, the CDR3 is TGTGCCAGCAGGTATACCGGGGAGCTGTTTTTT. Encoded protein: CASRYTGELFF. The full variable domain, in which reference TRBV2 and TRBJ2-2 provide the parts outside the CDR3, is EPEVTQTPSHQVTQMGQEVILRCVPISNHLYFYWYRQILGQKVEFLVSFYNNEISEKSEIFDDQFSVERPDGSNFTLKIRSTKLEDSAMYFCASRYTGELFFGEGSRLTVL.

The count of this clone is one. This chain uses TRBV3-1 (or the pseudogene TRBV3-2) with TRBJ2-1; tentatively, D is TRBD2 (7 bases). The ends were cut back, 1 base at V and 1 base at J, with 14 bases in the middle. The germline gives CDR1 LGHDT, CDR2 YNNKEL (reference sequence). The CDR3 totals 17 residues. CDR3 amino acids: CASSQASGGRSYNEQFF. The CDR3 region has the DNA TGTGCCAGCAGCCAAGCTTCGGGGGGCCGGTCCTACAATGAGCAGTTCTTC.